Shown below are 15 T cell receptor beta chains from a single sample sequenced in a study of blood T cells in healthy people across ages. Primed by a sample-barcoded 5' primer and a J-beta primer mix, a second PCR proceeded for roughly 6 to 12 cycles. TCRdb re-derived calls from the 5' RACE reads in MiXCR, one entry per CDR3 protein. This sample has 710,000 or so distinct CDR3 sequences, with about 20% found just once. The sample comprised blood. The receptors here all came from a man between 65 and 79 years old in good health.

This clonotype has just a few counts. This chain joins TRBV5-6 and TRBJ2-7; D might be TRBD1 (6 bases). Trimming took 4 bases from V and 3 from J, leaving 11 bases between them. Germline CDR1 and CDR2: SGHDT and YYEEEE. This CDR3 has 13 residues. CDR3 sequence: CASSPDRFYEQYF. Written as DNA, the CDR3 is TGTGCCAGCAGCCCGGACAGATTCTACGAGCAGTACTTC.

This clonotype was recorded a few times. This chain connects TRBV24-1 to TRBJ2-1; a possible D gene is TRBD1 (6 bases). Per the germline V gene, CDR1 is KGHDR and CDR2 is SFDVKD. There are 13 residues in the CDR3. V lost 9 bases and J 6 bases, leaving 14 bases between the germline ends. CDR3 residues: CATSTGALNEQFF. CDR3 bases: TGTGCCACCTCGACAGGAGCCCTCAATGAGCAGTTCTTC.

This clonotype was found a few times. The gene calls are TRBV5-1 and TRBJ1-3, with D hard to call. Germline V gene sequence: CDR1 SGHRS, CDR2 YFSETQ. The CDR3 is 15 residues long. V gave up 3 bases and J gave up 0 bases, with 10 bases separating them. The CDR3 region is CASSSDIASGNTIYF. CDR3 bases: TGCGCCAGCAGCTCAGACATAGCCTCTGGAAACACCATATATTTT.

This chain connects TRBV28 to TRBJ2-2, with 8 bases lining up with TRBD2. Germline V gives CDR1 MDHEN, CDR2 SYDVKM. After removal of 5 bases from V and 4 bases from J, the junction contained 6 bases not matched to a gene. The CDR3 extends over 15 amino acids. Here the CDR3 reads CASSGGTRGTGELFF. CDR3 nucleotide sequence: TGTGCCAGCAGTGGAGGGACTAGGGGCACCGGGGAGCTGTTTTTT.

This clonotype was recorded at least ten times. The V gene is TRBV4-1, the J gene TRBJ2-7, with 10 bases fitting TRBD2. The germline gives CDR1 MGHRA, CDR2 YSYEKL. The V segment lost 0 bases and the J segment 1 base; nucleotides outside the gene matches: 3. The CDR3 contains 16 residues. CDR3 protein: CASSQDSSGRSYEQYV. The CDR3 DNA follows: TGCGCCAGCAGCCAAGATTCTAGCGGGAGATCCTACGAGCAGTACGTC.

The chain carries TRBV4-1 and TRBJ2-1; D call uncertain. The CDR3 is made up of 13 amino acids. Per germline, CDR1 MGHRA and CDR2 YSYEKL. The V end lost 0 bases, the J end lost 8 bases, and 8 bases lay between the germline ends. The CDR3 nucleotides read TGCGCCAGCAGCCAAGAGGGCGTTGATGAGCAGTTCTTC. Amino acids: CASSQEGVDEQFF.

This clonotype was seen a handful of times. This rearrangement joins TRBV20-1 to TRBJ2-3; D is ambiguous. The germline V gene has CDR1 DFQATT and CDR2 SNEGSKA (reference sequence). V gave up 3 bases and J gave up 1 base, with 11 bases separating them. The CDR3 is 14 amino acids. The CDR3 DNA follows: TGCAGTGCTAGTCCCGTCCCCGGCACAGATACGCAGTATTTT. This gives the protein CSASPVPGTDTQYF.

The chain joins TRBV4-2 to TRBJ2-3; 9 bases agree with TRBD2. V dropped 1 base and J dropped 5; count of bases not matched to a gene: 4. Germline lookup yields CDR1 LGHNA and CDR2 YNFKEQ. This CDR3 spans 15 amino acids. CDR3 sequence reads: CASSQGAGGGDTQYF. The CDR3 DNA reads as TGTGCCAGCAGCCAAGGCGCGGGGGGGGGAGATACGCAGTATTTT.

This clonotype was counted only a few times. This chain uses TRBV12-3 or TRBV12-4 with TRBJ1-5; 9 bases are a match to TRBD1. J was trimmed by 2 bases and V by 5 bases; bases with no gene match: 4. The CDR3 runs to 15 residues. CDR3 protein: CASSHGTGRNQPQHF. CDR3 coding DNA: TGTGCCAGCAGTCACGGGACAGGGCGCAATCAGCCCCAGCATTTT.

This clonotype was detected only once. This sequence joins TRBV20-1 and TRBJ2-5; D might be TRBD2 (6 bases). This CDR3 is 16 amino acids long. Germline V gene sequence: CDR1 DFQATT, CDR2 SNEGSKA (reference sequence). V was pared by 0 bases and J by 1 base, with 15 bases between. In DNA form, the CDR3 reads TGCAGTGCTAGAGATCCCACCCTGGGAGGCCAAGAGACCCAGTACTTC. Its translation is CSARDPTLGGQETQYF.

A few counts support this clonotype. The chain is built from TRBV7-2 and TRBJ2-3; 9 nucleotides align to TRBD2. The CDR3 is made up of 16 amino acids. Germline-derived CDR1 and CDR2 are SGHTA and FQGNSA. V lost 3 bases and J lost 2; bases outside the gene matches: 6. CDR3 protein: CASSFVAGGYTDTQYF. The CDR3 DNA is TGTGCCAGCAGCTTTGTCGCGGGAGGGTACACAGATACGCAGTATTTT.

This rearrangement joins TRBV20-1 to TRBJ1-4; the D is unclear. Trimming removed 3 bases from V and 4 bases from J, with 9 bases in between. Germline CDR1 DFQATT, CDR2 SNEGSKA (reference sequence). The CDR3 covers 13 residues. Here the CDR3 reads CSASLSFNEKLFF. The CDR3 DNA sequence: TGCAGTGCTAGTCTCAGTTTTAATGAAAAACTGTTTTTT.

As concerns this clonotype: A single base separates this from a much larger clone, so it may be a read error. The chain has TRBV29-1 and TRBJ2-5; D possibly corresponds to TRBD1 (6 bases). The CDR3 consists of 13 residues. Germline loops: CDR1 SQVTM, CDR2 ANQGSEA. The CDR3 nucleotides read TGCAGCGCGTTACAGGGAAGCCAAGAGGCCCAGTACTTC. Amino acids: CSALQGSQEAQYF.

This clonotype occurred a few times. The chain uses TRBV5-1 and TRBJ2-7; D gene ambiguous. The CDR3 contains 16 residues. CDR1 and CDR2 from the germline V gene are SGHRS and YFSETQ. Trimming removed 1 base at V and 2 bases at J, with 16 bases between. CDR3 region: CASSLRLGTSTYEQYV. The CDR3 DNA sequence: TGCGCCAGCAGCTTGCGCCTTGGAACCAGTACCTACGAGCAGTACGTC.

V is TRBV7-2 and J is TRBJ1-1, with TRBD1 identical over 11 bases. Germline values: CDR1 SGHTA, CDR2 FQGNSA. V gave up 1 base and J gave up 11 bases; unmatched junction bases: 15. The CDR3 has 17 amino acids. The CDR3 protein is CASSLVGGGTGGSLAFF. The CDR3 nucleotides read TGTGCCAGCAGCTTAGTGGGGGGTGGGACAGGGGGTTCACTTGCTTTCTTT.